The 17 T cell receptor beta chains listed next were all sequenced from one sample in a study of blood T cell repertoires in COVID-19. Sequenced by immunoSEQ multiplex PCR; TCRdb stores in-frame clones only, minus some. The table includes about 150,000 clones, 70% to 90% detected once. The sequencing sample was made of peripheral blood. Every receptor here comes from a woman of 80 years or more with COVID-19, enrolled during active disease.

The J gene is TRBJ1-4, the V gene TRBV5-1; 7 bases match TRBD1. The CDR3 sequence is 15 residues long. In germline, CDR1 is SGHRS, CDR2 YFSETQ. V dropped 4 bases and J dropped 5; count of bases not matched to a gene: 8. The CDR3 here is CASSAQGGVNEKLFF. CDR3 nucleotide sequence: TGCGCCAGCAGCGCGCAGGGGGGCGTAAATGAAAAACTGTTTTTT.

This chain connects TRBV28 to TRBJ1-3; 7 nucleotides agree with TRBD1. There are 18 residues in the CDR3. V shed 1 base and J 0 bases; nucleotides not matched to a gene: 9. Germline lookup yields CDR1 MDHEN and CDR2 SYDVKM. For the CDR3, the DNA is TGTGCCAGCAGTTTATATGGGGCGGGACAGAGCTCTGGAAACACCATATATTTT. Its protein product is CASSLYGAGQSSGNTIYF.

A few counts support this clone. The CDR3 nucleotides are TGTGCCAGCAGTCTCACAGGGGGCGCGTTCGAGCAGTACTTC. Translation: CASSLTGGAFEQYF. The chain links TRBV5-4 to TRBJ2-7; 9 bases line up with TRBD1. The V gene end was trimmed by 5 bases and the J gene end by 6 bases; junction bases not matched to a gene: 9. This CDR3 has 14 amino acids. Per the germline V gene, CDR1 is SGHNT and CDR2 is YYREEE (reference sequence).

The rearrangement links TRBV6-4 to TRBJ1-1; TRBD1 matches 9 bases. The CDR3 consists of 14 residues. Germline CDR1 and CDR2: MRHNA and SNTAGT. V lost 6 bases to trimming and J lost 4 bases; unmatched junction nucleotides: 6. The CDR3 DNA reads TGTGCCAGCAGGGGACAGGGTTGGAGCACTGAAGCTTTCTTT. Translating gives CASRGQGWSTEAFF.

The V call is TRBV29-1, the J call TRBJ1-4; 8 nucleotides align to TRBD1. Per the germline V gene, CDR1 is SQVTM and CDR2 is ANQGSEA. The CDR3 has 13 amino acids. The junction had 8 bases not matched to a gene; V was cut back by 6 bases and J by 8 bases. CDR3 DNA sequence: TGCAGCGTACCCGGACAGGGCAAGGAAAAACTGTTTTTT. Its translation is CSVPGQGKEKLFF.

This clone has only one observation. The V gene is TRBV12-5, the J gene TRBJ2-5; 8 bases align to TRBD2. The junction had 12 bases not matched to a gene; V was cut back by 10 bases and J by 5 bases. Germline V lookup: CDR1 LGHNT, CDR2 FRNRAP. This CDR3 contains 14 residues. The CDR3 sequence is CATQPPSSGETQYF. In DNA, the CDR3 is TGTGCTACTCAACCCCCTTCTAGCGGGGAGACCCAGTACTTC.

This clone has just one count. The J gene is TRBJ2-1, the V gene TRBV12-3 or TRBV12-4, with 8 bases matching TRBD2. The CDR3 is 13 amino acids. Losses at the gene ends were 8 bases for V and 8 bases for J; bases not matched to a gene: 8. The CDR3 sequence: CASGAGGVYEQFF. As DNA, the CDR3 is TGTGCCAGCGGCGCGGGAGGAGTCTATGAGCAGTTCTTC.

V usage is TRBV5-8 and J usage is TRBJ2-7; the match to TRBD2 covers 8 bases. In germline, CDR1 is SGHTS, CDR2 YDEGEE. The V gene end was trimmed by 2 bases and the J gene end by 7 bases; junction bases not matched to a gene: 5. The CDR3 totals 13 residues. Here the CDR3 reads CASSFGTRGEQYF. The CDR3, as DNA: TGTGCCAGCAGCTTCGGGACTAGGGGTGAGCAGTACTTC.

The chain carries TRBV4-1 and TRBJ2-7, with a weak D call TRBD1 (5 bases). Per germline, CDR1 MGHRA and CDR2 YSYEKL. The CDR3 has 13 amino acids. Trimming removed 2 bases from V and 4 bases from J, with 9 bases in between. The CDR3 loop is CASSQPDSYEQYF. The CDR3 nucleotides are TGCGCCAGCAGCCAACCCGACAGTTACGAGCAGTACTTC.

This chain connects TRBV5-1 to TRBJ2-3, with TRBD2 identical over 12 bases. The CDR3 contains 17 residues. V trimming: 0 bases; J trimming: 4 bases; junction bases outside the gene matches: 6. Germline CDR1 is SGHRS and CDR2 is YFSETQ. The CDR3 here is CASSLVPTSGGPDTQYF. The CDR3 region has the DNA TGCGCCAGCAGCTTGGTACCCACTAGCGGGGGGCCAGATACGCAGTATTTT.

The J gene is TRBJ1-5, the V gene TRBV11-2; weak D call: TRBD1 (5 bases). Trimming stripped 5 bases from V and 2 bases from J, with 10 bases between. Looked up from germline, CDR1 is SGHAT and CDR2 is FQNNGV. CDR3 length equals 14 residues. The CDR3 sequence: CASSRGGGNQPQHF. In DNA, the CDR3 is TGTGCCAGCAGCCGCGGGGGGGGCAATCAGCCCCAGCATTTT. The full variable domain, in which reference TRBV11-2 and TRBJ1-5 provide the parts outside the CDR3, is EAGVAQSPRYKIIEKRQSVAFWCNPISGHATLYWYQQILGQGPKLLIQFQNNGVVDDSQLPKDRFSAERLKGVDSTLKIQPAKLEDSAVYLCASSRGGGNQPQHFGDGTRLSIL.

The gene calls are TRBV6-1 and TRBJ2-7; D uncertain. The V and J ends lost 1 base and 2 bases respectively, with 9 bases between them. The CDR3 loop spans 14 amino acids. Germline V lookup: CDR1 MNHNS, CDR2 SASEGT. The CDR3, as DNA: TGTGCCAGCAGTGAAGGTCGCCAGACCTACGAGCAGTACTTC. It translates to CASSEGRQTYEQYF.

This chain connects TRBV10-3 to TRBJ1-6; D perhaps matches TRBD1 (5 bases). Germline-derived CDR1 and CDR2 are ENHRY and SYGVKD. Trimming left V 6 bases short and J 9 bases short, with 15 bases between. This CDR3 is built from 14 residues. The CDR3 DNA follows: TGTGCCATCAGATGGGGCAATCGAGGTTCACCCCTCCACTTT. It translates to CAIRWGNRGSPLHF.

The chain has TRBV2 and TRBJ1-2; 7 bases map to TRBD1. Germline V gene data show CDR1 as SNHLY and CDR2 as FYNNEI. With V trimmed by 9 bases and J by 6 bases, 7 bases remained unmatched. The CDR3 length is 12 residues. CDR3 sequence reads: CASRQGIDGYTF. The CDR3 nucleotides are TGTGCCAGTAGACAGGGTATAGATGGCTACACCTTC.

A single count supports this clone. CDR3 protein: CASNVEPDRLNTEAFF. In DNA form, the CDR3 reads TGTGCCAGCAACGTCGAGCCCGACAGGTTGAACACTGAAGCTTTCTTT. The chain combines TRBV9 with TRBJ1-1; D perhaps matches TRBD1 (6 bases). Germline values: CDR1 SGDLS, CDR2 YYNGEE. V gave up 6 bases and J gave up 0 bases, with 18 bases separating them. The CDR3 runs 16 residues.

This clone is a singleton in its sample. V and J are TRBV7-3 and TRBJ1-6; D ambiguous. The V and J ends lost 2 bases and 5 bases respectively, with 13 bases between them. CDR1 is SGHTA, CDR2 FQGTGA, per germline. The CDR3 is made up of 16 amino acids. The DNA for the CDR3 is TGTGCCAGCAGCTTATCCCCGCGCCACCATAATTCACCCCTCCACTTT. Protein sequence: CASSLSPRHHNSPLHF.

V is TRBV4-1 and J is TRBJ2-7; TRBD1 matches 7 bases. The CDR3 has 15 amino acids. Germline V gene data show CDR1 as MGHRA and CDR2 as YSYEKL. V trimming: 3 bases; J trimming: 3 bases; junction bases outside the gene matches: 8. The chain's CDR3 is CASSQTQGLLYEQYF. In nucleotides, the CDR3 is TGCGCCAGCAGCCAGACACAGGGGCTCCTCTACGAGCAGTACTTC.